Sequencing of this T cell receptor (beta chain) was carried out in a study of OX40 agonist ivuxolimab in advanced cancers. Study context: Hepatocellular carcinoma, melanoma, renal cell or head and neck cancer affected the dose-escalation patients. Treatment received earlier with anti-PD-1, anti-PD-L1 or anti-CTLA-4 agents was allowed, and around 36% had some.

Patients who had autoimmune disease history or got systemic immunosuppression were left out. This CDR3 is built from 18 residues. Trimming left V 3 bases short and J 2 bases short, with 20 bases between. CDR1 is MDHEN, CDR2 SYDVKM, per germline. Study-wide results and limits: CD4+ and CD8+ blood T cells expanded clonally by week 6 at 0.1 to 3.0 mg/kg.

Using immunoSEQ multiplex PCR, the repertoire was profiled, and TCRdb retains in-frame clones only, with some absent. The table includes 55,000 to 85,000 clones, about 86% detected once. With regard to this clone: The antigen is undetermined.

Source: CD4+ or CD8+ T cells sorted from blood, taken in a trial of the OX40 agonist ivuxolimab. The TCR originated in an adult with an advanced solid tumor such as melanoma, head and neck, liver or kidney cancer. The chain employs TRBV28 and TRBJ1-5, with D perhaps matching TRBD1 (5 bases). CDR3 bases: TGTGCCAGCAGTTTCCCGGATTATTGGGGGACGGGCAATCAGCCCCAGCATTTT. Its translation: CASSFPDYWGTGNQPQHF.